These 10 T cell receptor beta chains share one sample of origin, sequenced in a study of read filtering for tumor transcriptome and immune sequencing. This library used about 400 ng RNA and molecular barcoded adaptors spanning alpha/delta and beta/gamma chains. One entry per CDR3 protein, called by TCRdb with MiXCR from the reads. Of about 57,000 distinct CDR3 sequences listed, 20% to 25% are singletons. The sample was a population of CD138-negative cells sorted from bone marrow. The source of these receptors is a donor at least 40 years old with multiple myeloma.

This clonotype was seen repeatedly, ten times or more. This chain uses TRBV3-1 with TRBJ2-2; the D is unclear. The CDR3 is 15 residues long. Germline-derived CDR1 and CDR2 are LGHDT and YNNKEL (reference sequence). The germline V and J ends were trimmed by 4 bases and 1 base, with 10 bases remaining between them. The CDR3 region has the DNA TGTGCCAGCAGCCCCCGGACGGAGAACACCGGGGAGCTGTTTTTT. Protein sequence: CASSPRTENTGELFF.

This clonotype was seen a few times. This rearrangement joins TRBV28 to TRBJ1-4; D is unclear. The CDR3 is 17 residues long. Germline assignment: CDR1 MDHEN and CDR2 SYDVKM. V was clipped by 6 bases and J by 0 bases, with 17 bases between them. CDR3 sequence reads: CASRTSFQAATNEKLFF. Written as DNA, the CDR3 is TGTGCCAGCAGGACCTCGTTTCAGGCTGCAACTAATGAAAAACTGTTTTTT. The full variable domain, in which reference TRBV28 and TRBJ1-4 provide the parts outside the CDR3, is DVKVTQSSRYLVKRTGEKVFLECVQDMDHENMFWYRQDPGLGLRLIYFSYDVKMKEKGDIPEGYSVSREKKERFSLILESASTNQTSMYLCASRTSFQAATNEKLFFGSGTQLSVL.

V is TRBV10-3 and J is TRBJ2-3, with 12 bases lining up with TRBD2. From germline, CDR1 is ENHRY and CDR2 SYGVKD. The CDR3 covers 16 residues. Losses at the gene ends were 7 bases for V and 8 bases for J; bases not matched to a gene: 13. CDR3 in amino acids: CAIKGSSGRGAGTQYF. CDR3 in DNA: TGTGCCATCAAAGGCTCTAGCGGGAGGGGTGCAGGTACGCAGTATTTT.

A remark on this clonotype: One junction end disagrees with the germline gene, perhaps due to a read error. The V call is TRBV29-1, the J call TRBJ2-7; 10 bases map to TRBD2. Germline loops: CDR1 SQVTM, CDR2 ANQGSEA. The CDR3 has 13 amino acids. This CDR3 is CSTGGGSGRFRTF. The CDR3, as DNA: TGCAGCACCGGAGGTGGTAGCGGGAGGTTCCGCACGTTC.

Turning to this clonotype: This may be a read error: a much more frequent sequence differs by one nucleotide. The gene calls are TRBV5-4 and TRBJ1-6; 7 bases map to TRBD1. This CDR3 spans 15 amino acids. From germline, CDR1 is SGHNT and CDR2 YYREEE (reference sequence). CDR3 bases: TGTGCCAGCAGCTTGGATGGGCGAGGGGGCTCACCCATCCACTTT. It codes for CASSLDGRGGSPIHF.

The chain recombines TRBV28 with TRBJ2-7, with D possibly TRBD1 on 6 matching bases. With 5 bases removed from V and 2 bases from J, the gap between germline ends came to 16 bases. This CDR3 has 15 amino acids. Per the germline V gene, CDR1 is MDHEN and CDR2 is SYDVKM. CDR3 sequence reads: CASSPTGESPYEQYF. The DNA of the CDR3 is TGTGCCAGCAGTCCGACAGGCGAGTCCCCCTACGAGCAGTACTTC.

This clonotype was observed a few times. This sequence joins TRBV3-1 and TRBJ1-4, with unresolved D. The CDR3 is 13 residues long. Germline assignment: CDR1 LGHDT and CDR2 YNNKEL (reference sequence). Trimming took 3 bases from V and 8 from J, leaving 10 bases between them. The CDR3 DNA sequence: TGTGCCAGCAGCCAGACCGGTATGGAAAAACTGTTTTTT. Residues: CASSQTGMEKLFF.

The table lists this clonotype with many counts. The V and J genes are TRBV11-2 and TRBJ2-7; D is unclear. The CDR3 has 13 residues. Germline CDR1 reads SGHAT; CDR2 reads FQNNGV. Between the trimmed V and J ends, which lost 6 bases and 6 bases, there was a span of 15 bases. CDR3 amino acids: CASSPDHPSEQYF. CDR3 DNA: TGTGCCAGCAGTCCCGACCACCCCTCCGAGCAGTACTTC.

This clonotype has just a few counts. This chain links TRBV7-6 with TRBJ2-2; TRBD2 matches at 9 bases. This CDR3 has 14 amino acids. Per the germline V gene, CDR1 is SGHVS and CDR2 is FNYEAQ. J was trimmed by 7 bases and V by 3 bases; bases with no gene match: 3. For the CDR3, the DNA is TGTGCCAGCAGCTTTTCTAGCGGGGACGGGGAGCTGTTTTTT. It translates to CASSFSSGDGELFF.

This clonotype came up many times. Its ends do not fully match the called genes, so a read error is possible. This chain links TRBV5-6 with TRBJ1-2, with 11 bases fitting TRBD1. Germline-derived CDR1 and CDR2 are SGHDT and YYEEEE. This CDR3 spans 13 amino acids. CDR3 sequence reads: CASRLDRGLGYTF. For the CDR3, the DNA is TGTGCCAGCAGGTTGGACAGGGGGCTCGGCTACACCTTC.